These T cell receptor beta chains were read from a single sample in a study of T-cell reconstitution after alpha-beta-depleted transplantation in children. MiXCR, applied by TCRdb to the PCR reads, yields one record per CDR3 protein. Of approximately 640,000 distinct CDR3 sequences detected, roughly 17% appear once; the ten largest clones hold about 1.1%. The sequencing here drew on PBMCs from the stem cell graft donor, taken from the stem cell graft. All receptors derive from a human donor who donated a stem cell graft to a child with acute myeloid leukemia. The CDR3 runs from the conserved cysteine through the conserved F or W. D genes are given only for firm matches. Only part of the rows carry a size: once, few, many, or a class if the clone is expanded.

CDR3nt,CDR3aa,d_gene,j_gene,abundance,v_gene
TGTGCCAGCAGCCCAGGGACTAGCGGGGGGGATGAGCAGTTCTTC,CASSPGTSGGDEQFF,TRBD2,TRBJ2-1,many,TRBV12-3/TRBV12-4
TGCAGTGTTCTGACCCAGCTGGGAGCTTTCTTT,CSVLTQLGAFF,NA,TRBJ1-1,many,TRBV20-1
TGTGCCAGCAGCCCTCCATTTAGTCAGGTGAACACTGAAGCTTTCTTT,CASSPPFSQVNTEAFF,NA,TRBJ1-1,few,TRBV7-2
TGTGCCAGCTCACCGCTCGCTACTGGGGGGTCGGAAGGGACTGGCTACACCTTC,CASSPLATGGSEGTGYTF,NA,TRBJ1-2,NA,TRBV18
TGTGCCAGCAGTTTGAAAGATTATAGCAATCAGCCCCAGCATTTT,CASSLKDYSNQPQHF,NA,TRBJ1-5,NA,TRBV12-3/TRBV12-4
TGCGCCAGCAGCTTGCAGACGGACACTGAAGCTTTCTTT,CASSLQTDTEAFF,NA,TRBJ1-1,many,TRBV5-1
TGTGCCAGCAGCGGTCAGGGTCGTGGAGATACGCAGTATTTT,CASSGQGRGDTQYF,NA,TRBJ2-3,NA,TRBV7-6
TGTGCCAGCAGCGAGGGACAGGGCGACACTGAAGCTTTCTTT,CASSEGQGDTEAFF,TRBD1,TRBJ1-1,many,TRBV5-5
TGTGCCAGCAGCTTAGACGGGTCACCCCTCCACTTT,CASSLDGSPLHF,NA,TRBJ1-6,few,TRBV7-9
TGTGCCAGCCTGCAAGAAAAACTGTTTTTT,CASLQEKLFF,NA,TRBJ1-4,few,TRBV12-3/TRBV12-4
TGTGCCATCAGAACTGGACAGTACTACGAGCAGTACTTC,CAIRTGQYYEQYF,NA,TRBJ2-7,many,TRBV10-3
TGCAGTGCTAGTGGCAGATACACTGAAGCTTTCTTT,CSASGRYTEAFF,NA,TRBJ1-1,NA,TRBV20-1
TGCGCCAGCAGCTTGTCGGGACACCTAAATTTGAACACTGAAGCTTTCTTT,CASSLSGHLNLNTEAFF,NA,TRBJ1-1,NA,TRBV5-1
TGTGCCAGCAGCTTGGGACAGGGGATGGCCTACGAGCAGTACTTC,CASSLGQGMAYEQYF,TRBD1,TRBJ2-7,NA,TRBV7-2
TGTGCCAGCAGCTTGGCGGGGGACTCAGAAGCTTTCTTT,CASSLAGDSEAFF,NA,TRBJ1-1,few,TRBV5-5
TGTGCCAGCAGTTACCCAGGATCGGCTGATAACTATGGCTACACCTTC,CASSYPGSADNYGYTF,NA,TRBJ1-2,NA,TRBV6-2/TRBV6-3